This TCR beta chain came from a study of blood T cell repertoires in COVID-19. The overall study: COVID-19 samples, acute and convalescent, were from the United States, Italy and Spain.

Authors' methods: Scientists estimated how many nucleated cells there were by amplifying reference gene primers. Profiling relied on immunoSEQ multiplex PCR, and the TCRdb table lists in-frame clones only, not all of them. For V, J and clone size, that table is used; D and trimming come from the DNA. The sample contains roughly 330,000 clones, more than 70% of which appear only once. V dropped 5 bases and J dropped 5; count of bases not matched to a gene: 9. The germline CDR1 and CDR2 sequences are SGHVS and FQNEAQ. The CDR3 is 15 amino acids. This rearrangement joins TRBV7-8 to TRBJ1-1, with 9 bases that match TRBD1. The receptor was derived from a man between 18 and 29 years old who had recovered from COVID-19. The sequencing input was peripheral blood. CDR3 region: CASSTLQGAGTEAFF. CDR3 coding DNA: TGTGCCAGCAGCACCCTACAGGGGGCAGGGACTGAAGCTTTCTTT.